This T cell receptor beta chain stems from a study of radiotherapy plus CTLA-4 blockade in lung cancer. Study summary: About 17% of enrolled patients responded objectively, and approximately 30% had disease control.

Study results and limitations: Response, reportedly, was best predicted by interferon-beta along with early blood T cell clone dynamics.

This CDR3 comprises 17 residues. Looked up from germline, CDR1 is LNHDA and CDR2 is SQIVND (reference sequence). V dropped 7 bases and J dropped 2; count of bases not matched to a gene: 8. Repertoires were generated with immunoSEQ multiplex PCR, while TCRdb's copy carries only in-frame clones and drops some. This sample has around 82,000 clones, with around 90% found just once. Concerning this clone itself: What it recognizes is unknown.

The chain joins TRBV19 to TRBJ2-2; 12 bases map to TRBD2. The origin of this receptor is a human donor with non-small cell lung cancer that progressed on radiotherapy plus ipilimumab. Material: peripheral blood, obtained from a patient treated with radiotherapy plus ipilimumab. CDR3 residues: CASTRLAGAINTGELFF. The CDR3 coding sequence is TGTGCCAGTACCAGACTAGCGGGGGCCATTAACACCGGGGAGCTGTTTTTT.